This T cell receptor (beta chain) was identified during a study of blood T cells in healthy people across ages (dated by TCRdb to 2014 to 2015). Background for the entire study: In model experiments, template switching captured roughly one uniquely barcoded TCR beta cDNA molecule for every two T cells. Using the same blood draw, the study looked at two additional independent replicas of 1 million unique cDNA reads for two donors, one aged 18 to 30 and the other aged 80 or older. Donors were grouped into four age groups: young (average about 15 years), middle-aged (around 39), aged (about 60) and long-lived (around 82). To track age-related changes in TCR beta repertoire diversity, the study relied on deep sequencing normalized with unique cDNA molecular identifiers. Donors of different ages were randomly distributed across sequencing lanes to avoid experimental bias. What the research found in general, with its limitations: Compared with the aged group, more naive CD4+ T cells, fewer expanded clones and increased TCR diversity were shown by the long-lived group, suggesting age selection. Bulk unsorted PBMC profiling prevented conclusive comparison of naive and antigen-experienced compartments. The percentage of naive T cells measured by flow cytometry correlated strongly with observed TCR beta diversity. As age increased, observed TCR beta diversity per million T cells dropped in a roughly linear way, and a significant reduction was already evident by age approximately 40. Total diversity estimates from one million sequenced T cells were considered lower bounds and underestimates. Donor CMV infection status was unknown, potentially confounding age-related changes in expanded clonotypes.

The library was obtained by 5' RACE. Sequencing relied on an Illumina HiSeq 2500. A second 7 to 11 cycle PCR used a sample-barcoded 5' primer and a J-beta primer mix. A template-switch 5' adaptor carrying 12 random nucleotides introduced a unique molecular identifier onto each TCR beta cDNA molecule. Each sample yielded at least 3 million CDR3-containing paired-end reads. The Mint cDNA synthesis kit, primed by a TRBC-specific oligonucleotide, was used to synthesize first-strand cDNA from all RNA. Following uracil-DNA glycosylase treatment, a first 18-cycle PCR with universal primers M1SS and BC2_uni_R was performed on all cDNA. In the source study's methods: For normalization, 1 million high-quality reads were randomly selected from each sample, with every read carrying a distinct molecular identifier. Reads sharing molecular identifiers were discarded rather than binned into consensus sequences. MiTCR, set to a Q25 quality threshold and the strictest error-elimination algorithm, was used for CDR3 identification, clonotype clustering and error correction. A nonparametric unseen species model with Euler transformation was used to estimate lower-bound total TCR beta diversity. TCRdb took the public reads, trimmed them with fastp at Q25, ran MiXCR for clone calling and kept in-frame beta chains. Records with the same CDR3 protein are collapsed into one entry carrying the most frequent genes and DNA. TCRdb, not the authors, supplied the V and J calls. For this sample there are about 1,500,000 distinct CDR3 sequences; roughly 27% appear just once. About 7.7% of the sample is in the top ten clones.

Unmatched junction bases come to 11, with V trimmed by 4 bases and J by 6 bases. The CDR3 covers 15 residues, taking in both the cysteine and the phenylalanine. The read is trimmed to its CDR3 DNA, 45 bases read in frame from base 1. Looking up the germline V gene (reference sequence) yields CDR1 SEHNR and CDR2 FQNEAQ. This clonotype was found a few times. The antigen it binds to is not known. The record has no base qualities; no much larger clone is one base away. Systemically healthy Caucasian individuals from Russia, 39 in total and aged about 6 to 95 years, were included as donors. Each donor gave ten milliliters of peripheral blood, drawn into EDTA-treated Vacutainer tubes. PBMCs were isolated by Ficoll-Paque density-gradient centrifugation, with at least 7 million obtained per sample. Total RNA, at least 6 micrograms per sample, was extracted from PBMCs with Trizol reagent. The percentages of naive CD45RAhigh/CD27high T cells were determined by flow cytometry on a PBMC aliquot from every donor.

The specimen sequenced was blood. The chain links TRBV7-9 with TRBJ1-1, with TRBD1 matching 7 junction bases. The TCR sequence derives from a woman younger than 45 in good health. The CDR3 region: CASSSAGTALAEAFF. The base sequence is TGTGCCAGCAGCTCGGCCGGGACAGCCCTCGCTGAAGCTTTCTTT. The full variable domain, completed from the reference TRBV7-9 and TRBJ1-1 proteins outside the CDR3, reads DTGVSQNPRHKITKRGQNVTFRCDPISEHNRLYWYRQTLGQGPEFLTYFQNEAQLEKSRLLSDRFSAERPKGSFSTLEIQRTEQGDSAMYLCASSSAGTALAEAFFGQGTRLTVV.